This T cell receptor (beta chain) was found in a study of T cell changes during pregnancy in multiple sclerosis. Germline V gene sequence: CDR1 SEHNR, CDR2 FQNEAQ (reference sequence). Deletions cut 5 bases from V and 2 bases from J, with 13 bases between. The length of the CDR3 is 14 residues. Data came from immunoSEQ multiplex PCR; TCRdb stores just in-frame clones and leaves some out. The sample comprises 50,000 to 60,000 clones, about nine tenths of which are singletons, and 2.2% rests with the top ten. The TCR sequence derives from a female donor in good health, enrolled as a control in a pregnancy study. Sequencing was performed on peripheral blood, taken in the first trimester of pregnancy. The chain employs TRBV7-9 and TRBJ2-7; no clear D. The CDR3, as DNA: TGTGCCAGCAGCCCATCACGAGCCCCCTACGAGCAGTACTTC. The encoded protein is CASSPSRAPYEQYF.